This TCR beta chain was documented in a study of molecular identifiers for immune sequencing clone quantification. In TCRdb, the PCR reads were re-called with MiXCR into one record per CDR3 protein. The repertoire has around 320,000 distinct CDR3 sequences, 24% of them found once; the top ten carry roughly 0.7%. The V end was cut by 2 bases, the J end by 10 bases, with 19 bases between. The V gene's germline CDR1 is ENHRY and CDR2 SYGVKD. The CDR3 runs 15 residues. V gene TRBV10-3 combines with J gene TRBJ2-3, with D maybe TRBD1 (5 bases). The sequence was collected from a human donor in good health. Some libraries in this study had Jurkat cell RNA spiked in. The sequenced sample was naive CD8+ T cells from blood, with Jurkat cell RNA spiked in. Subset given: FACS-sorted CD8+CD4-CCR7+CD45RA+ naive T cells. The CDR3 loop is CAISEGNLPTAPQYF. CDR3 sequence (DNA): TGTGCCATCAGTGAGGGCAATCTACCGACAGCTCCGCAGTATTTT.